This T cell receptor beta chain emerged from a study of identical twins. Study-wide findings and caveats: There were fewer insertions in abundant cord blood beta clonotypes, but memory repertoires showed no such pattern.

This clonotype was seen only a few times. Its matching antigen is unknown. TCRdb recomputed calls from the 5' RACE reads with MiXCR, one row per CDR3 protein. The sample has 550,000 to 800,000 distinct CDR3 sequences, about 7.1% seen once. The ends were cut back, 4 bases at V and 4 bases at J, with 6 bases in the middle. The CDR3 is made up of 12 amino acids. The same sample was also used in a study of yellow fever vaccine responses in identical twins.

The chain has TRBV12-3 or TRBV12-4 and TRBJ2-3; D is unclear. Sequenced sample: PBMCs. The clonotype originates from a woman between 18 and 29 years old in good health. For the CDR3, the DNA is TGTGCCAGCAGTTCCACATCAGATACGCAGTATTTT. Residues: CASSSTSDTQYF.